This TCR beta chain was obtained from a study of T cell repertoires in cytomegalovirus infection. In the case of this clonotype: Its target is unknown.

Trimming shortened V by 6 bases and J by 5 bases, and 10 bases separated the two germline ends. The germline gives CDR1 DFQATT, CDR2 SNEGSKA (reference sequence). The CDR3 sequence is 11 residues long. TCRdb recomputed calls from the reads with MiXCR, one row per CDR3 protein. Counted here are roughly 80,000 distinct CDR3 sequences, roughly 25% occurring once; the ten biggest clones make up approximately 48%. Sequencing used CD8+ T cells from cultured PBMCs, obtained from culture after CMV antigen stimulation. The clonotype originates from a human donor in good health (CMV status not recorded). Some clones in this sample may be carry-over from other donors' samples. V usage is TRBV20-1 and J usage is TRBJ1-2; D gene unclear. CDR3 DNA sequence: TGCAGTGCCGCCGGGGAATATGGCTACACCTTC. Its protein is CSAAGEYGYTF.